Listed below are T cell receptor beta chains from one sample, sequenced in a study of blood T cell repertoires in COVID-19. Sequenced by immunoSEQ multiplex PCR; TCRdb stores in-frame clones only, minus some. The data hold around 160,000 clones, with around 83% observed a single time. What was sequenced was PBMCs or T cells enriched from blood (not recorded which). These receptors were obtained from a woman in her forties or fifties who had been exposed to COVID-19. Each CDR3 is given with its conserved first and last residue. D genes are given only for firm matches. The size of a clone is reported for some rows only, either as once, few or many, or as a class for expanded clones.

cdr3_nt: TGTGCCAGCAGTTTAGTTGGTAACACTGAAGCTTTCTTT; cdr3_aa: CASSLVGNTEAFF; v_call: TRBV6-5; d_call: -; j_call: TRBJ1-1; clone_size: once
cdr3_nt: TGTGCCAGCAGCCAAGTAAGCGGTGGGGACTACGAGCAGTACTTC; cdr3_aa: CASSQVSGGDYEQYF; v_call: TRBV4-2; d_call: -; j_call: TRBJ2-7; clone_size: once
cdr3_nt: TGTGCCAGCAGTTCGGGTGTAGGATTCTCCGGCTACACCTTC; cdr3_aa: CASSSGVGFSGYTF; v_call: TRBV5-4; d_call: -; j_call: TRBJ1-2; clone_size: few
cdr3_nt: TGTGCCAGCAGTTACTTCCAGGGAAGGATCTCACCCCTCCACTTT; cdr3_aa: CASSYFQGRISPLHF; v_call: TRBV6-5; d_call: -; j_call: TRBJ1-6; clone_size: -
cdr3_nt: TGCGCCAGCAGCTTGGTGCAGGGCCGCACTGGGGCCAACGTCCTGACTTTC; cdr3_aa: CASSLVQGRTGANVLTF; v_call: TRBV5-1; d_call: -; j_call: TRBJ2-6; clone_size: -
cdr3_nt: TGTGCCATCAGTGGAAGTGGGGCGGGGGAGACCCAGTACTTC; cdr3_aa: CAISGSGAGETQYF; v_call: TRBV10-3; d_call: -; j_call: TRBJ2-5; clone_size: -
cdr3_nt: TGTGCCAGCAGCTCCGCAGGTGTCTATGCCAACGTCCTGACTTTC; cdr3_aa: CASSSAGVYANVLTF; v_call: TRBV7-2; d_call: -; j_call: TRBJ2-6; clone_size: -
cdr3_nt: TGCAGCGTCGCAGGACTAGCGGGAGACAATGAGCAGTTCTTC; cdr3_aa: CSVAGLAGDNEQFF; v_call: TRBV29-1; d_call: TRBD2; j_call: TRBJ2-1; clone_size: -
cdr3_nt: TGTGCCAGCAGCTTAGTGCCCCCTGGGGGGATGAACACTGAAGCTTTCTTT; cdr3_aa: CASSLVPPGGMNTEAFF; v_call: TRBV7-9; d_call: -; j_call: TRBJ1-1; clone_size: -
cdr3_nt: TGTGCCACCTATGCAGACAGTTTTCACACCGGGGAGCTGTTTTTT; cdr3_aa: CATYADSFHTGELFF; v_call: TRBV24-1; d_call: -; j_call: TRBJ2-2; clone_size: -
cdr3_nt: TGTGCCAGCTCACCTCCAGGAGAGACCCAGTACTTC; cdr3_aa: CASSPPGETQYF; v_call: TRBV18; d_call: -; j_call: TRBJ2-5; clone_size: -
cdr3_nt: TGTGCCAGCAGTGACTCCTGGCCGGGACAGGGGCTCACCGGGGAGCTGTTTTTT; cdr3_aa: CASSDSWPGQGLTGELFF; v_call: TRBV6-4; d_call: TRBD1; j_call: TRBJ2-2; clone_size: -
cdr3_nt: TGTGCCAGCAGCTTGGGAGGACAGGCCGATGAGCAGTTCTTC; cdr3_aa: CASSLGGQADEQFF; v_call: TRBV5-4; d_call: TRBD1; j_call: TRBJ2-1; clone_size: once
cdr3_nt: TGTGCCAGCAGCCAAGAAAGCGAGGGATTTGTAAATGAGCAGTTCTTC; cdr3_aa: CASSQESEGFVNEQFF; v_call: TRBV3-1/TRBV3-2; d_call: -; j_call: TRBJ2-1; clone_size: -
cdr3_nt: TGTGCCAGCAGCGTAGGGGCCAAACCGGCAGGAGGCTACACCTTC; cdr3_aa: CASSVGAKPAGGYTF; v_call: TRBV9; d_call: -; j_call: TRBJ1-2; clone_size: -
cdr3_nt: TGTGCCTGGAGTGTACTCCCGGGACAGGGTTCCGAGCAGTACTTC; cdr3_aa: CAWSVLPGQGSEQYF; v_call: TRBV30; d_call: TRBD1; j_call: TRBJ2-7; clone_size: once
cdr3_nt: TGTGCCAGCAGCCAAGTCTTAGCCTACGAGCAGTACTTC; cdr3_aa: CASSQVLAYEQYF; v_call: TRBV3-1/TRBV3-2; d_call: -; j_call: TRBJ2-7; clone_size: few
cdr3_nt: TGTGCCAGCAGTGAACTCAGGGCCCCCCACACCGGGGAGCTGTTTTTT; cdr3_aa: CASSELRAPHTGELFF; v_call: TRBV6-1; d_call: -; j_call: TRBJ2-2; clone_size: -
cdr3_nt: TGTGCCAGCAGCCAAGACAGGGGGCGGGGGCAGCCCCAGCATTTT; cdr3_aa: CASSQDRGRGQPQHF; v_call: TRBV7-2; d_call: TRBD1; j_call: TRBJ1-5; clone_size: once
cdr3_nt: TGTGCCAGTAGTTCACAGGGGAAACACTCTGGAAACACCATATATTTT; cdr3_aa: CASSSQGKHSGNTIYF; v_call: TRBV19; d_call: TRBD1; j_call: TRBJ1-3; clone_size: once
cdr3_nt: TGTGCCAGCAGCTCAACAGGGGGCTCCTACAATGAGCAGTTCTTC; cdr3_aa: CASSSTGGSYNEQFF; v_call: TRBV7-9; d_call: TRBD1; j_call: TRBJ2-1; clone_size: -
cdr3_nt: TGCAGCGTTGTACGGGGGGGCAGGGGAGAGACCCAGTACTTC; cdr3_aa: CSVVRGGRGETQYF; v_call: TRBV29-1; d_call: TRBD2; j_call: TRBJ2-5; clone_size: -
cdr3_nt: TGTGCCAGCAGTTACTCACGACGGGGGACGCCCGTCCTGCAAGAGACCCAGTACTTC; cdr3_aa: CASSYSRRGTPVLQETQYF; v_call: TRBV6-2/TRBV6-3; d_call: -; j_call: TRBJ2-5; clone_size: -
cdr3_nt: TGTGCCAGCAGCTTAACGGGGGGAGGTAATCAGCCCCAGCATTTT; cdr3_aa: CASSLTGGGNQPQHF; v_call: TRBV7-3; d_call: -; j_call: TRBJ1-5; clone_size: -
cdr3_nt: TGTGCCATCAGTGGGGGACAGGGATCTGGCAATCAGCCCCAGCATTTT; cdr3_aa: CAISGGQGSGNQPQHF; v_call: TRBV10-3; d_call: TRBD1; j_call: TRBJ1-5; clone_size: -
cdr3_nt: TGTGCCAGCAGCTTAGGGACAGGGGGCAATGAGCAGTTCTTC; cdr3_aa: CASSLGTGGNEQFF; v_call: TRBV7-3; d_call: TRBD1; j_call: TRBJ2-1; clone_size: -
cdr3_nt: TGTGCCAGCAGCTTAGTCGGAGACAGGCTTAATGAAAAACTGTTTTTT; cdr3_aa: CASSLVGDRLNEKLFF; v_call: TRBV13; d_call: -; j_call: TRBJ1-4; clone_size: -
cdr3_nt: TGTGCCAGCAGTTACCTAGGAGATGAGCAGTTCTTC; cdr3_aa: CASSYLGDEQFF; v_call: TRBV6-5; d_call: -; j_call: TRBJ2-1; clone_size: -
cdr3_nt: TGTGCCATCTCCAAACAGGGGGGTGAAAAACTGTTTTTT; cdr3_aa: CAISKQGGEKLFF; v_call: TRBV3-1/TRBV3-2; d_call: TRBD1; j_call: TRBJ1-4; clone_size: -
cdr3_nt: TGTGCCAGCACCCCGAGAGGCCCGACAGAGACCCAGTACTTC; cdr3_aa: CASTPRGPTETQYF; v_call: TRBV7-2; d_call: -; j_call: TRBJ2-5; clone_size: -
cdr3_nt: TGTGCCAGCAGTCAACTAGCGGGGGGATCGAACACCGGGGAGCTGTTTTTT; cdr3_aa: CASSQLAGGSNTGELFF; v_call: TRBV6-6; d_call: TRBD2; j_call: TRBJ2-2; clone_size: -
cdr3_nt: TGTGCCAGCTCACCCTCTACTAGCACAGATACGCAGTATTTT; cdr3_aa: CASSPSTSTDTQYF; v_call: TRBV18; d_call: -; j_call: TRBJ2-3; clone_size: -
cdr3_nt: TGTGCCATCAGTGAACGGGGATTTGGCTACACCTTC; cdr3_aa: CAISERGFGYTF; v_call: TRBV10-3; d_call: -; j_call: TRBJ1-2; clone_size: -
cdr3_nt: TGTGCCAGCAGCGCTGGCCGGACAAAAGAGACCCAGTACTTC; cdr3_aa: CASSAGRTKETQYF; v_call: TRBV9; d_call: -; j_call: TRBJ2-5; clone_size: -
cdr3_nt: TGTGCCAGCAGCTTTCGGGGAGATGAGCAGTTCTTC; cdr3_aa: CASSFRGDEQFF; v_call: TRBV5-6; d_call: -; j_call: TRBJ2-1; clone_size: -
cdr3_nt: TGTGCCCACGGGGGTAGCGGGACCTCCTACGAGCAGTACTTC; cdr3_aa: CAHGGSGTSYEQYF; v_call: TRBV6-5; d_call: TRBD2; j_call: TRBJ2-7; clone_size: once
cdr3_nt: TGTGCCAGCAGCTTAGACTTCGGGTCCTCTGGGGCCAACGTCCTGACTTTC; cdr3_aa: CASSLDFGSSGANVLTF; v_call: TRBV7-9; d_call: -; j_call: TRBJ2-6; clone_size: few
cdr3_nt: TGTGCCAGCACCCAGGGCACAGATACGCAGTATTTT; cdr3_aa: CASTQGTDTQYF; v_call: TRBV13; d_call: -; j_call: TRBJ2-3; clone_size: -
cdr3_nt: TGTGCCAGTAGTATAGGTCCAGGTGGGTTAGCAGATACGCAGTATTTT; cdr3_aa: CASSIGPGGLADTQYF; v_call: TRBV19; d_call: -; j_call: TRBJ2-3; clone_size: many
cdr3_nt: TGTGCCAGCAGCTTAGCGGCTGCAGATCAGCCCCAGCATTTT; cdr3_aa: CASSLAAADQPQHF; v_call: TRBV7-8; d_call: -; j_call: TRBJ1-5; clone_size: -
cdr3_nt: TGCGCCAGCAGCTTTCCCCGAGCCTCCTACAATGAGCAGTTCTTC; cdr3_aa: CASSFPRASYNEQFF; v_call: TRBV5-1; d_call: -; j_call: TRBJ2-1; clone_size: -
cdr3_nt: TGCGCCAGCAGCCAAGAGCGGGCCAATGGAATGAACACTGAAGCTTTCTTT; cdr3_aa: CASSQERANGMNTEAFF; v_call: TRBV4-3; d_call: -; j_call: TRBJ1-1; clone_size: -
cdr3_nt: TGTGCCAGCAGTCCGACAGGGACAAGCTACGAGCAGTACTTC; cdr3_aa: CASSPTGTSYEQYF; v_call: TRBV7-9; d_call: TRBD1; j_call: TRBJ2-7; clone_size: once
cdr3_nt: TGTGCCAGTGCCCGGGACAGCCAGTATTTT; cdr3_aa: CASARDSQYF; v_call: TRBV12-3/TRBV12-4; d_call: TRBD1; j_call: TRBJ2-3; clone_size: -
cdr3_nt: TGTGCCAGCACCCTGGGGACTTACAATGAGCAGTTCTTC; cdr3_aa: CASTLGTYNEQFF; v_call: TRBV12-3/TRBV12-4; d_call: -; j_call: TRBJ2-1; clone_size: -
cdr3_nt: TGTGCCAGCAGCTTAGTGGACAGAGGAGATACGCAGTATTTT; cdr3_aa: CASSLVDRGDTQYF; v_call: TRBV11-2; d_call: -; j_call: TRBJ2-3; clone_size: once
cdr3_nt: TGTGCCAGCAGCAATAAGACAGGATCTAATGAAAAACTGTTTTTT; cdr3_aa: CASSNKTGSNEKLFF; v_call: TRBV5-4; d_call: -; j_call: TRBJ1-4; clone_size: -
cdr3_nt: TGTGCCAGCAGCCAGGGGACTAGCGGTGAGCAGTTCTTC; cdr3_aa: CASSQGTSGEQFF; v_call: TRBV7-9; d_call: TRBD2; j_call: TRBJ2-1; clone_size: -
cdr3_nt: TGCGCCAGCGCTGGCTGGGGGGACGATACGCAGTATTTT; cdr3_aa: CASAGWGDDTQYF; v_call: TRBV10-1; d_call: -; j_call: TRBJ2-3; clone_size: -